A single sample is the source of the 23 T cell receptor beta chains below, sequenced in a study of T cell repertoires in cytomegalovirus infection. TCRdb redid the calling of the reads with MiXCR, one entry per CDR3 protein. The sample lists some 800,000 distinct CDR3 sequences, around a third occurring once. Their antigen targets remain unknown. Sample: cultured CD8+ T cells from PBMCs, taken from culture after CMV antigen stimulation. Receptors originate from a human donor in good health (CMV status not recorded). Some clones in this sample may be carry-over from other donors' samples.

This chain uses TRBV2 with TRBJ1-5; D perhaps matches TRBD1 (5 bases). The CDR3 has 14 residues. V dropped 6 bases and J dropped 3 bases, with 12 bases sitting between them. The germline CDR1 and CDR2 sequences are SNHLY and FYNNEI. The CDR3 bases are TGTGCCAGCAGCGATGGGGGAGCCAATCAGCCCCAGCATTTT. Its protein product is CASSDGGANQPQHF.

This clonotype appeared once. The V call is TRBV6-2 or TRBV6-3, the J call TRBJ2-7; D gene unclear. Looked up from germline, CDR1 is MNHEY and CDR2 is SVGEGT. The CDR3 loop spans 12 amino acids. Deletions cut 10 bases from V and 8 bases from J, with 18 bases between. The CDR3 bases are TGTGCCACCGCGACGGCCCCTACGAAGCAGTACGTC. Its translation is CATATAPTKQYV.

This clonotype showed up just a few times. J is TRBJ1-1 and V is TRBV7-8; 8 nucleotides match TRBD1. V shed 5 bases, J shed 5 bases, and the junction held 4 bases outside the gene matches. Germline lookup yields CDR1 SGHVS and CDR2 FQNEAQ. CDR3 length: 13 residues. The CDR3, as DNA: TGTGCCAGCAGCGGAGACAGGGGTACTGAAGCTTTCTTT. It yields the protein CASSGDRGTEAFF.

The chain combines TRBV6-1 with TRBJ2-2, with D maybe TRBD1 (6 bases). CDR3 length: 15 residues. Germline V gene lookup returns CDR1 MNHNS and CDR2 SASEGT. Trimming shortened V by 7 bases and J by 5 bases, and 17 bases separated the two germline ends. CDR3 sequence: CASKFRAGDTGELFF. CDR3 in DNA: TGTGCCAGCAAATTCCGGGCAGGGGATACCGGGGAGCTGTTTTTT.

The chain has TRBV29-1 and TRBJ2-3, with D maybe TRBD2 (7 bases). Germline lookup yields CDR1 SQVTM and CDR2 ANQGSEA. The CDR3 extends over 15 amino acids. V was cut by 6 bases and J by 2 bases, with 18 bases left in between. In nucleotides, the CDR3 is TGCAGCGTCGAGGGGGGGGGCCCTGACACAGATACGCAGTATTTT. Its protein is CSVEGGGPDTDTQYF.

This clonotype occurred a few times. J is TRBJ2-3 and V is TRBV28, with D possibly TRBD1 on 6 matching bases. The V end lost 9 bases, the J end lost 6 bases, and 19 bases lay between the germline ends. The CDR3 sequence is 14 residues long. The germline gives CDR1 MDHEN, CDR2 SYDVKM. CDR3 residues: CASNRQGHLDTQYF. The CDR3 region has the DNA TGTGCCAGTAACCGTCAGGGGCATCTGGATACGCAGTATTTT.

This clonotype was seen a few times. The chain recombines TRBV7-9 with TRBJ2-2; D is possibly TRBD1 (6 bases). V lost 4 bases and J 4 bases, leaving 19 bases between the germline ends. The CDR3 is made up of 17 amino acids. Germline-derived CDR1 and CDR2 are SEHNR and FQNEAQ (reference sequence). The CDR3 loop reads CASSSNPGQPTTGELFF. CDR3 DNA: TGTGCCAGCAGCTCAAACCCGGGACAACCTACCACCGGGGAGCTGTTTTTT.

A word on this clonotype: At one end, the junction sequence differs from germline, possibly due to a read error. The J gene is TRBJ2-2, the V gene TRBV10-3, with D tentatively TRBD1 (6 bases). The length of the CDR3 is 18 residues. The germline V gene encodes CDR1 ENHRY and CDR2 SYGVKD. CDR3 residues: CATHNYGQRNSNTEELFF. The CDR3 coding sequence is TGTGCCACCCACAACTATGGACAGCGAAACTCGAACACCGAGGAGCTGTTTTTT.

The table lists this clonotype with many counts. The J gene is TRBJ1-1, the V gene TRBV7-2; 7 nucleotides agree with TRBD1. The CDR3 loop spans 14 amino acids. The germline V gene encodes CDR1 SGHTA and CDR2 FQGNSA. Unmatched junction bases numbered 9, after V lost 5 bases and J lost 6 bases. CDR3 coding DNA: TGTGCCAGCAGCGCCTCCCCACAGGGGTCTGAAGCTTTCTTT. Its translation is CASSASPQGSEAFF.

This clonotype was seen more than once but under ten times. The chain is built from TRBV6-1 and TRBJ2-7, with 7 bases aligning to TRBD1. CDR3 length equals 12 residues. CDR1 and CDR2 from the germline V gene are MNHNS and SASEGT. Losses at the gene ends were 9 bases for V and 5 bases for J; bases not matched to a gene: 7. This CDR3 reads CASAGRGNEQYF. The CDR3 DNA sequence: TGTGCCAGTGCTGGCAGGGGGAACGAGCAGTACTTC.

This chain joins TRBV5-1 and TRBJ1-2, with a possible D match to TRBD1 (6 bases). In germline, CDR1 is SGHRS, CDR2 YFSETQ. Trimming pared 1 base from V and 1 base from J, leaving 14 bases between. The length of the CDR3 is 16 residues. DNA for the CDR3: TGCGCCAGCAGCTTGCCCGGGACAAGATTTAACTATGGCTACACCTTC. Protein: CASSLPGTRFNYGYTF.

This clonotype was seen a few times. The chain is built from TRBV7-6 and TRBJ2-2; TRBD1 or TRBD2 may be the D gene (6 bases each). CDR3 length equals 13 residues. V gave up 4 bases and J gave up 7 bases, with 10 bases separating them. From germline, CDR1 is SGHVS and CDR2 FNYEAQ. CDR3 bases: TGTGCCAGCAGCTGGGGGGCCGGCGGGGAGCTGTTTTTT. As protein: CASSWGAGGELFF.

This rearrangement joins TRBV7-9 to TRBJ1-2, with 8 bases that match TRBD1. V trimming: 0 bases; J trimming: 10 bases; junction bases outside the gene matches: 7. The CDR3 has 14 amino acids. Looked up from germline, CDR1 is SEHNR and CDR2 is FQNEAQ (reference sequence). The CDR3, as DNA: TGTGCCAGCAGCTTAGCCCCATCGGACAGGGCCTACACCTTC. Translation gives CASSLAPSDRAYTF.

The CDR3 protein is CASSYSTAKNQPQHF. CDR3 nucleotides: TGTGCCAGCAGTTACTCGACGGCCAAAAATCAGCCCCAGCATTTT. The genes are TRBV6-8 and TRBJ1-5; D uncertain. Germline V gene lookup returns CDR1 MNHGY and CDR2 SAAAGT. Trimming pared 0 bases from V and 4 bases from J, leaving 10 bases between. CDR3 size: 15 residues.

The chain has TRBV27 and TRBJ2-2, with 10 bases aligning to TRBD1. CDR3 length equals 15 residues. V lost 5 bases to trimming and J lost 4 bases; unmatched junction nucleotides: 4. The V gene's germline CDR1 is MNHEY and CDR2 SMNVEV (reference sequence). CDR3 DNA sequence: TGTGCCAGCAGTATCGGGACAGGGGTCACCGGGGAGCTGTTTTTT. It yields the protein CASSIGTGVTGELFF.

As for this clonotype: An end of the junction differs from the germline gene, which may be a read error. DNA for the CDR3: TGTGCCAGCAGCTTATCAGGCGGGGGGGCGAGCTCCTACAATGAGCGGTTCTTC. It translates to CASSLSGGGASSYNERFF. The rearrangement links TRBV7-2 to TRBJ2-1, with 9 bases lining up with TRBD2. Per the germline V gene, CDR1 is SGHTA and CDR2 is FQGNSA. The CDR3 covers 18 residues. Complete variable domain (other parts from reference TRBV7-2 and TRBJ2-1): GAGVSQSPSNKVTEKGKDVELRCDPISGHTALYWYRQSLGQGLEFLIYFQGNSAPDKSGLPSDRFSAERTGGSVSTLTIQRTQQEDSAVYLCASSLSGGGASSYNERFFGPGTRLTVL.

This chain links TRBV9 with TRBJ2-3, with TRBD2 matching over 11 bases. V trimming: 0 bases; J trimming: 5 bases; junction bases outside the gene matches: 5. Per germline, CDR1 SGDLS and CDR2 YYNGEE. The CDR3 spans 16 residues. The CDR3 loop is CASSVVAGGHGDTQYF. CDR3 DNA: TGTGCCAGCAGCGTAGTAGCGGGGGGGCACGGAGATACGCAGTATTTT.

CDR3 residues: CASSLRQGSFFTAQETQYF. In DNA form, the CDR3 reads TGCGCCAGCAGCTTACGACAGGGGTCGTTTTTCACCGCACAAGAGACCCAGTACTTC. The chain combines TRBV5-1 with TRBJ2-5; 8 nucleotides line up with TRBD1. The V segment lost 2 bases and the J segment 2 bases; nucleotides outside the gene matches: 17. The germline V gene encodes CDR1 SGHRS and CDR2 YFSETQ. The CDR3 has 19 residues. The whole variable domain, filled in from reference TRBV5-1 and TRBJ2-5, reads KAGVTQTPRYLIKTRGQQVTLSCSPISGHRSVSWYQQTPGQGLQFLFEYFSETQRNKGNFPGRFSGRQFSNSRSEMNVSTLELGDSALYLCASSLRQGSFFTAQETQYFGPGTRLLVL.

This clonotype was counted only a few times. This chain links TRBV5-4 with TRBJ2-1; a weak D match, TRBD1 (5 bases). V lost 1 base, J lost 7 bases, and 15 bases lay in between. In germline, CDR1 is SGHNT, CDR2 YYREEE (reference sequence). This CDR3 has 15 residues. The CDR3 DNA reads as TGTGCCAGCAGCTTGTTAGTAGGGGCCGGGAATGAGCAGTTCTTC. It specifies CASSLLVGAGNEQFF.

The chain uses TRBV7-9 and TRBJ1-2; the D is unclear. Germline V CDR1 and CDR2: SEHNR, FQNEAQ (reference sequence). V dropped 3 bases and J dropped 8 bases, with 19 bases sitting between them. The CDR3 consists of 15 residues. As DNA, the CDR3 is TGTGCCAGCAGCTTTAACCGGATTAGTCCGGGAGGCTACACCTTC. Its translation is CASSFNRISPGGYTF.

The CDR3 region is CASSARPGLLYNEQFF. The CDR3 DNA reads TGTGCCAGCAGCGCCAGACCGGGACTGCTCTACAATGAGCAGTTCTTC. The gene calls are TRBV9 and TRBJ2-1; a weak D match, TRBD2 (6 bases). From germline, CDR1 is SGDLS and CDR2 YYNGEE. The CDR3 sequence is 16 residues long. The ends were cut back, 3 bases at V and 3 bases at J, with 16 bases in the middle.

This clonotype was found a few times. V gene TRBV7-9 combines with J gene TRBJ1-1; D gene ambiguous. The CDR3 runs to 12 residues. V gave up 5 bases and J gave up 4 bases, with 8 bases separating them. Germline V CDR1 and CDR2: SEHNR, FQNEAQ (reference sequence). The DNA for the CDR3 is TGTGCCAGCAGCCCAGTGGTCACTGAAGCTTTCTTT. This gives the protein CASSPVVTEAFF.

This chain connects TRBV6-8 to TRBJ1-5; the D gene is possibly TRBD1 (6 bases). Germline CDR1 and CDR2: MNHGY and SAAAGT. CDR3 length equals 16 residues. The ends were cut back, 5 bases at V and 2 bases at J, with 16 bases in the middle. This CDR3 is CASSQARGGGNQPQHF. CDR3 DNA sequence: TGTGCCAGCAGTCAGGCCCGGGGGGGCGGCAATCAGCCCCAGCATTTT.